This T cell receptor beta chain originates from a study of cytomegalovirus exposure and HLA in healthy donors (dated by TCRdb to about 2017). Background for the entire study: An earlier analysis of about 530 of the donors reported about 300 Gb of sequence data and 117 million unique TCR beta sequences obtained from around 180 million T cells. The aim of the study was to test whether cataloging public T cell receptors could identify signatures of past pathogen exposure. The study profiled the T cell repertoires of more than 500 subjects by immunosequencing and related them to cytomegalovirus serostatus. In a later analysis, previously published TCR beta repertoires from roughly 710 donors were re-analyzed and high-resolution HLA genotyping was added so that TCR occurrence patterns could be studied. In a later genetic analysis, genome-wide SNP genotypes for about 65% of the roughly 670 donors were used, and that subset was treated as a discovery cohort. Of the roughly 420 genotyped donors, 81% were placed in the genetic ancestry cluster associated with self-reported Caucasian donors. All discovery cohort repertoires had been generated on a single sequencing platform. An early release covering over 500 HLA-typed donors comprised 300 to 350 gigabases of sequencing data and 85 million to 100 million unique TCR sequences. On average, around 230,000 unique TCR beta nucleotide sequences were sequenced per donor among roughly 430 genotyped donors of the cohort, with 15% to 20% of those sequences being non-productive. Donor age, sex, ethnicity and CMV serostatus were compiled together with the repertoire data. An earlier analysis of some 500 of the donors used high-throughput TCR beta sequencing to judge whether each TCR beta V gene segment behaved as functional or pseudogenic. A separate validation cohort of about 110 different subjects was used in addition to the approximately 640-subject first cohort. High-throughput TCR immunosequencing, statistical association of individual TCRs with disease status, and machine learning were combined to predict cytomegalovirus infection status. Class I and class II HLA loci were covered by the typing at four-digit resolution. The number of typed donors differed by locus: about 620-640 for A, B, C, DRB1 and DQB1; approximately 520 for DQA1; 606 for DPA1; and approximately 450 for DPB1. Several DR-DQ haplotypes were handled as single units for association and clustering, since linkage in the cohort was strong. Rather than drawing on any new phenotypic data, the later analysis identified candidate immune exposures from TCR beta sequences and the way those sequences occurred across donors. The full study reports these points: The only immune exposure information available for the cohort was CMV serostatus. A later analysis associated 15,000 or so TCR beta sequences with specific HLA alleles at a false discovery rate of 0.05. The presence/absence analyses assumed that sequencing depth was roughly uniform across donors, and that assumption may not be true. In a later genetic analysis, a missense DCLRE1C variant was associated with V-gene and J-gene trimming of TCR beta chains, and the association was replicated in an independent cohort. A further reported finding was that TCR beta sequences accurately predicted the HLA-A and HLA-B alleles for most subjects in the first cohort. According to a later analysis, most CMV-associated TCR beta chains appeared to be HLA-restricted, and the HLA associations seemed to be driven largely by CMV exposure. Some IMGT-functional V segments, including TRBV6-2 and TRBV6-3, could not be distinguished by the 87-base-pair reads and were therefore excluded. In vitro tests confirmed that a few of the cytomegalovirus-associated TCR beta chains recognize cytomegalovirus antigens. Correlated functional status among segregating V segments might be attributable to linkage disequilibrium, but an unknown experimental factor could not be ruled out. Because counts were too low, seventeen rarely observed V segments, including chromosome 9 orphons, were left out of the earlier analysis of over 550 of the donors. The cohort was sequenced for TCR beta chains only, and without alpha or paired-chain data the features that could be detected were limited. Because some donors lacked HLA typing at each locus, the association tests relied only on the typed subset. A total of around 150 TCR beta chains were listed by the study as associated with cytomegalovirus. According to a later genetic analysis, donors in an Asian-associated ancestry cluster had fewer N-insertions in productive TCRs than the approximately 610-donor mean. According to the authors, the approach could potentially be generalized to other disease states and immunological phenotypes. Most TCR sequences were observed very rarely across donors, whereas some public TCRs were present in many individuals. The classifier was reported to diagnose cytomegalovirus status with high specificity and sensitivity in both the original cohort and the validation cohort. An earlier analysis of approximately 590 of the donors showed that most TCR beta V segments appeared in productive rearrangements either about 87% or about 30% of the time, which broadly matched IMGT annotations. A later analysis reported that several top co-occurrence clusters appeared linked to parvovirus B19, influenza, CMV and Epstein-Barr virus. When HLA alleles, especially DR and DQ, strongly co-occurred, TCR associations were difficult to assign to individual alleles. In a later analysis, HLA-associated TCR beta chains showed more clonal expansion and lower generation probabilities than non-associated chains that were equally common. A cluster of highly shared sequence variants was judged likely to be a technical artifact of the sequencing pipeline. In a later analysis, TCR association rates were found to vary across HLA loci, with the most associated TCRs seen for DRB1 alleles and the fewest for HLA-C alleles.

Preparation of the library involved the immunoSEQ multiplex PCR assay. The multiplex PCR relied on a mix of 60 forward primers for TCR Vbeta segments and 13 reverse primers for TCR Jbeta segments. Amplification of the CDR3 region of rearranged TCR beta genes was performed with a multiplex PCR assay on genomic DNA. Amplified TCR beta libraries were sequenced as 87-base-pair reads on the Illumina HiSeq System. As for the original processing: A later analysis counted about 76 million unique TCR beta chains across the 650 to 700 repertoires, and some 11 million of these chains were shared by at least two donors. To remove PCR and sequencing errors, raw reads were error-corrected and collapsed into unique sequences using a nearest-neighbor algorithm that merged closely related sequences. V, D and J gene segments were assigned by aligning CDR3 sequences to IMGT reference sequences. For a sequence to be retained, at least a six-nucleotide match to both a V gene segment and a J gene segment was required. Rearrangements were called productive when the CDR3 lacked stop codons and stayed in frame with V and J; all others were non-productive. Following IMGT convention, CDR3 was defined as the stretch from the second conserved V-encoded cysteine up to the conserved J-encoded phenylalanine. The earlier analysis of 500 to 750 of the donors excluded any sequence lacking an unambiguous match to a single V gene segment. An earlier analysis of 587 of the donors called V segments functional above 56.7% productive rearrangements and segregating when the between-donor standard deviation exceeded 5%. A statistical classification framework was built for diagnosing cytomegalovirus status from the catalog of TCR beta chain sequences. In a later analysis, V and J genes were assigned by comparing TCR nucleotide sequences against IMGT/GENE-DB human TR gene sequences. A later analysis assigned CDR3 sequences and most-parsimonious VDJ recombination scenarios with the TCRdist pipeline. A later analysis defined each TCR beta chain by its CDR3 amino acid sequence plus V-gene family, and excluded reads lacking a unique V-gene family. To address suspected cross-contamination and a sequencing artifact, a later analysis removed approximately 590 highly shared, low-generation-probability nucleotide sequences. In a later analysis, a clonal expansion index was calculated for each public chain from normalized within-repertoire ranks of inferred template counts. A later analysis computed generation probabilities with a VDJ recombination model fitted to out-of-frame rearrangements, and checked the results against IGoR. In a later analysis, TCR-TCR, TCR-HLA and TCR-CMV co-occurrence was scored with hypergeometric tests, and a repertoire-size bias correction was applied to TCR pairs. False discovery rates were estimated in a later analysis by permuting HLA or CMV assignments 20 times. In a later analysis, co-occurring TCRs were grouped using DBSCAN, and TCRdist sequence similarity was added for clustering within HLA-allele-positive subsets. Repertoires with fewer than 30,000 or more than 120,000 public chains, plus five repertoires with anomalous nucleotide sharing, were excluded from co-occurrence clustering. In TCRdb, the immuneACCESS table is reduced to in-frame sequences with V and J assigned. These tables do not hold every clone; where another copy was compared, an unresolved V gene accounts for under half, and the others remain unexplained. V, J and clone size reflect that table, while D and trimming were determined from the DNA. Recorded for this sample are about 180,000 clones; 70% to 80% of them occurred a single time. The top ten hold less than 4.5% of the sample.

Worth noting for this clone: It has no known antigen specificity. Per-nucleotide qualities are absent, and no much larger clonotype sits a single base away.

The cohort consisted of approximately 670 healthy bone marrow donors. All cohort members were sampled while nominally healthy, although unrecorded immune exposures were likely present. The donor tested CMV seropositive and was one of the 289 seropositive cohort members. Each donor provided a peripheral blood sample, and peripheral blood mononuclear cells were used for TCR beta sequencing. The Qiagen DNeasy Blood Extraction Kit was used to extract genomic DNA from the blood cell samples. CDR1 and CDR2, looked up from the germline V gene, are SGHRS and YFSETQ. Deletion took 0 bases off V and 0 bases off J, with a span of 16 bases between the germline ends. The CDR3 runs 18 residues from the cysteine to the phenylalanine. Solely the CDR3 DNA is kept, with 54 bases framed from the first base.

The sequence was collected from a woman aged 55-69 years in good health and CMV-seropositive. The chain was built from TRBV5-1 and TRBJ1-3; the D gene is unclear. The specimen sequenced was PBMCs. The CDR3 protein is CASSLDGGPSLSGNTIYF. The nucleotides are TGCGCCAGCAGCTTGGATGGAGGGCCCTCTCTCTCTGGAAACACCATATATTTT.